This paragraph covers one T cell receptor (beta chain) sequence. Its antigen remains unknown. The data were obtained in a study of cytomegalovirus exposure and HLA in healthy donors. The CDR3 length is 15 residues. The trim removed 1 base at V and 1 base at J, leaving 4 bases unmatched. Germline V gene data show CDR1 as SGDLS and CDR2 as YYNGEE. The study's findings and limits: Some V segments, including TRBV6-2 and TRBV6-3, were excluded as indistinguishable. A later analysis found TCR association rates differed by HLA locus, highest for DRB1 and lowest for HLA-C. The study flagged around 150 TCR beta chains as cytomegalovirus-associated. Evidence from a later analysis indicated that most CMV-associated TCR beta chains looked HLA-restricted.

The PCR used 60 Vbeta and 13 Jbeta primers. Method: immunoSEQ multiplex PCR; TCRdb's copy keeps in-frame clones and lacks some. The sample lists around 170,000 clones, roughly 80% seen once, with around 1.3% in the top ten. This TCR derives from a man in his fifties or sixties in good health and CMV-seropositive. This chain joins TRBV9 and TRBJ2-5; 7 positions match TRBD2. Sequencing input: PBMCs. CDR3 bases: TGTGCCAGCAGCGTAAGGGAGGGTTTCCAAGAGACCCAGTACTTC. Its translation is CASSVREGFQETQYF.